The T cell receptor (beta chain) described here comes from a study of cytomegalovirus exposure and HLA in healthy donors. Study-wide findings and caveats: When analyzed later, the rates of TCR association showed variation by HLA locus, with DRB1 the most and HLA-C the fewest.

Comments on this clone: Antigen specificity is unknown.

Trimming shortened V by 0 bases and J by 8 bases, and 5 bases separated the two germline ends. From germline, CDR1 is SGHTA and CDR2 FQGNSA. The CDR3 is made up of 13 amino acids. The study ran its PCR with 60 Vbeta and 13 Jbeta primers. Measured with immunoSEQ multiplex PCR; TCRdb has only the in-frame clones, and not every one. The repertoire consists of 160,000 or so clones, with 65% to 85% occurring once and the leading ten covering roughly 2.3%. The rearrangement links TRBV7-2 to TRBJ1-6, with D unresolved. This TCR was recovered from a man aged 55 to 70 in good health and CMV-seronegative. Material: PBMCs. This chain's CDR3 is CASSLARDSPLHF. For the CDR3, the DNA is TGTGCCAGCAGCTTAGCGAGAGATTCACCCCTCCACTTT.